The 21 T cell receptor beta chains presented below share a single source sample, sequenced in a study of multiple sclerosis patients with progressive multifocal leukoencephalopathy. Specified time point: approximately 11 months of natalizumab therapy. Measured with immunoSEQ multiplex PCR; TCRdb has only the in-frame clones, and not every one. The table has around 30,000 clones, nearly 90% seen once; the top ten hold roughly 1.3%. Sequencing used PBMCs, obtained from a patient treated with natalizumab. The receptors originated from a human donor with multiple sclerosis.

The chain joins TRBV15 to TRBJ1-5; D might be TRBD1 (5 bases). V was pared by 5 bases and J by 4 bases, with 18 bases between. CDR3 length: 16 residues. Germline V lookup: CDR1 LNHNV, CDR2 YYDKDF (reference sequence). CDR3 DNA: TGTGCCACCAGCGTAATGGGGAGGGACGCGAATCAGCCCCAGCATTTT. Protein product: CATSVMGRDANQPQHF.

The chain links TRBV4-1 to TRBJ2-6; D is ambiguous. V lost 3 bases to trimming and J lost 0 bases, with 12 bases between them. Looked up from germline, CDR1 is MGHRA and CDR2 is YSYEKL. This CDR3 has 17 amino acids. The CDR3 DNA reads TGCGCCAGCAGCCAGGGCAATAGTGGCTCTGGGGCCAACGTCCTGACTTTC. It codes for CASSQGNSGSGANVLTF.

V is TRBV19 and J is TRBJ1-1, with D unclear. V gave up 2 bases and J gave up 1 base, with 11 bases separating them. The CDR3 runs to 15 residues. Per the germline V gene, CDR1 is LNHDA and CDR2 is SQIVND (reference sequence). This CDR3 is CASSIRPMGNTEAFF. CDR3 sequence (DNA): TGTGCCAGTAGTATAAGGCCCATGGGGAACACTGAAGCTTTCTTT.

J is TRBJ1-2 and V is TRBV19; D might be TRBD1 (5 bases). The CDR3 extends over 13 amino acids. Trimming took off 2 bases at V and 4 bases at J, with 8 bases between the two ends. In germline, CDR1 is LNHDA, CDR2 SQIVND (reference sequence). As DNA, the CDR3 is TGTGCCAGTAGTATACCAGGGACCTATGGCTACACCTTC. Translated: CASSIPGTYGYTF. Based on the CDR3 plus reference TRBV19 and TRBJ1-2, the full variable domain is DGGITQSPKYLFRKEGQNVTLSCEQNLNHDAMYWYRQDPGQGLRLIYYSQIVNDFQKGDIAEGYSVSREKKESFPLTVTSAQKNPTAFYLCASSIPGTYGYTFGSGTRLTVV.

The chain uses TRBV6-5 and TRBJ1-3, with D unresolved. The CDR3 has 15 amino acids. The germline gives CDR1 MNHEY, CDR2 SVGAGI. Deletions cut 5 bases from V and 2 bases from J, with 13 bases between. The CDR3 bases are TGTGCCAGCAGTACCCCCCTAGAGACTGGAAACACCATATATTTT. Translation: CASSTPLETGNTIYF.

V is TRBV28 and J is TRBJ1-6, with 11 bases lining up with TRBD1. Germline-derived CDR1 and CDR2 are MDHEN and SYDVKM. The junction had 5 bases not matched to a gene; V was cut back by 6 bases and J by 7 bases. The CDR3 loop spans 15 amino acids. In DNA form, the CDR3 reads TGTGCCAGCAGACCCGGGACAGGGGGGAATTCACCCCTCCACTTT. Translation gives CASRPGTGGNSPLHF.

V gene TRBV7-2 combines with J gene TRBJ2-6; no reliable D call. Trimming removed 5 bases from V and 0 bases from J, with 5 bases in between. This CDR3 is 14 amino acids long. Germline CDR1 SGHTA, CDR2 FQGNSA. CDR3 DNA: TGTGCCAGCAGCCCGAGCTCTGGGGCCAACGTCCTGACTTTC. Translating gives CASSPSSGANVLTF.

V is TRBV7-2 and J is TRBJ2-7; 10 positions agree with TRBD1. CDR1 SGHTA and CDR2 FQGNSA come from the germline V gene. This CDR3 contains 15 residues. Trimming took 5 bases from V and 5 from J; bases not matched to a gene: 9. CDR3 DNA sequence: TGTGCCAGCAGCCTGCGGGACAGGGGATACCACGAGCAGTACTTC. Its translation: CASSLRDRGYHEQYF. The full variable domain, its missing parts supplied by reference TRBV7-2 and TRBJ2-7, is GAGVSQSPSNKVTEKGKDVELRCDPISGHTALYWYRQSLGQGLEFLIYFQGNSAPDKSGLPSDRFSAERTGGSVSTLTIQRTQQEDSAVYLCASSLRDRGYHEQYFGPGTRLTVT.

V and J are TRBV4-2 and TRBJ2-2; D tentatively fits TRBD1 or TRBD2 (5 bases each). CDR1 and CDR2 (germline): LGHNA, YNFKEQ. Trimming took off 4 bases at V and 1 base at J, with 16 bases between the two ends. The length of the CDR3 is 17 residues. CDR3 region: CASSPSGLLGNTGELFF. DNA for the CDR3: TGTGCCAGCAGCCCTTCGGGGCTCCTCGGGAACACCGGGGAGCTGTTTTTT.

V and J are TRBV7-9 and TRBJ2-3, with D perhaps TRBD1 (6 bases). CDR3 size: 17 residues. The germline CDR1 and CDR2 sequences are SEHNR and FQNEAQ (reference sequence). V lost 4 bases, J lost 5 bases, and 22 bases lay in between. The CDR3 DNA reads TGTGCCAGCAGCTCGACATTGGGGGCCGTCAGCCGAGATACGCAGTATTTT. It encodes CASSSTLGAVSRDTQYF.

V gene TRBV25-1 combines with J gene TRBJ1-1; no reliable D call. This CDR3 is 15 amino acids long. Trimming took off 2 bases at V and 0 bases at J, with 10 bases between the two ends. The germline CDR1 and CDR2 sequences are MGHDK and SYGVNS. CDR3 sequence reads: CASSEGQVMNTEAFF. CDR3 in DNA: TGTGCCAGCAGTGAAGGCCAGGTAATGAACACTGAAGCTTTCTTT.

The V gene is TRBV2, the J gene TRBJ2-3, with D uncertain. In germline, CDR1 is SNHLY, CDR2 FYNNEI. V gave up 3 bases and J gave up 7 bases, with 5 bases separating them. This CDR3 is built from 11 residues. DNA for the CDR3: TGTGCCAGCAGTGACTTTAATACGCAGTATTTT. Protein sequence: CASSDFNTQYF.

The chain recombines TRBV6-5 with TRBJ1-5; D unclear. This CDR3 has 13 residues. Looked up from germline, CDR1 is MNHEY and CDR2 is SVGAGI. V was cut by 2 bases and J by 6 bases, with 8 bases left in between. As DNA, the CDR3 is TGTGCCAGCAGTTACGACTTATCTCAGCCCCAGCATTTT. Amino acids: CASSYDLSQPQHF.

As DNA, the CDR3 is TGTGCCAGCAGCCCACAAGGACAGGGTAATGAAAAACTGTTTTTT. Protein sequence: CASSPQGQGNEKLFF. The J gene is TRBJ1-4, the V gene TRBV9; TRBD1 agrees at 8 bases. Germline trimming cut 4 bases from V and 4 bases from J; bases unmatched to any gene: 6. The germline V gene has CDR1 SGDLS and CDR2 YYNGEE. CDR3 length equals 15 residues.

The chain recombines TRBV14 with TRBJ2-1; D gene ambiguous. V gave up 1 base and J gave up 9 bases, with 4 bases separating them. The CDR3 contains 11 residues. Germline lookup yields CDR1 SGHDN and CDR2 FVKESK. In DNA form, the CDR3 reads TGTGCCAGCAGCCAAGTGCGTGAGCAGTTCTTC. It is translated as CASSQVREQFF.

V gene TRBV27 combines with J gene TRBJ1-6, with D maybe TRBD1 (6 bases). Trimming took 4 bases from V and 7 from J, leaving 14 bases between them. Germline V gene sequence: CDR1 MNHEY, CDR2 SMNVEV (reference sequence). This CDR3 region has 15 residues. The CDR3 DNA reads as TGTGCCAGCAGTTCGTACAGGGTTGCGAATTCACCCCTCCACTTT. Protein sequence: CASSSYRVANSPLHF.

The CDR3 DNA follows: TGCGCCAGCAGCCAAGATCGCCAGGGTGGCGAAAAACTGTTTTTT. This encodes CASSQDRQGGEKLFF. The V gene is TRBV4-3, the J gene TRBJ1-4; maybe TRBD1 (5 bases). CDR1 LGHNA and CDR2 YSLEER come from the germline V gene. V was shortened by 0 bases and J by 8 bases, with 13 bases between the two germline ends. CDR3 size: 15 residues.

DNA of the CDR3: TGTGCCAGCAGCCAAGCTAGGGGAACTGAAGCTTTCTTT. Amino acids: CASSQARGTEAFF. This chain uses TRBV7-3 with TRBJ1-1, with a weak D call TRBD1 (5 bases). Germline V CDR1 and CDR2: SGHTA, FQGTGA. The V end was cut by 5 bases, the J end by 5 bases, with 12 bases between. The CDR3 totals 13 residues.

The rearrangement uses TRBV28 and TRBJ1-2, with D unresolved. V lost 6 bases, J lost 3 bases, and 8 bases lay in between. Germline V lookup: CDR1 MDHEN, CDR2 SYDVKM. This CDR3 has 12 residues. In nucleotides, the CDR3 is TGTGCCAGCAGCCCCGTAGACTATGGCTACACCTTC. It encodes CASSPVDYGYTF.

This chain joins TRBV2 and TRBJ1-1; D unclear. Per the germline V gene, CDR1 is SNHLY and CDR2 is FYNNEI. V lost 2 bases to trimming and J lost 2 bases, with 6 bases between them. CDR3 size: 13 residues. CDR3 sequence: CASSELLNTEAFF. CDR3 sequence (DNA): TGTGCCAGCAGTGAATTATTAAACACTGAAGCTTTCTTT.

J is TRBJ2-3 and V is TRBV30; TRBD1 is a possible D gene (5 bases). Germline V gene lookup returns CDR1 GTSNPN and CDR2 SVGIG (reference sequence). CDR3 length equals 15 residues. V lost 3 bases and J lost 7, with 20 bases in between. The CDR3 reads CAWRAYGQRVYTQYF. Here the CDR3 DNA reads TGTGCCTGGAGAGCGTATGGACAAAGGGTTTATACGCAGTATTTT.